This entry features one T cell receptor (beta chain) sequence. The record originates from a study of blood T cell repertoires in COVID-19. For the study at large: There were acute and convalescent COVID-19 samples, and they came from the United States, Italy and Spain. Sample material is recorded as cDNA or gDNA derived from T cells, B-cell-depleted T cells, or PBMCs.

TCRdb keeps only in-frame clones here, not all; method: immunoSEQ multiplex PCR. The profile covers 200,000 to 300,000 clones, with more than 85% appearing a single time and over 5% taken by the ten largest. The origin of this receptor is a woman in her sixties or seventies with COVID-19, enrolled during active disease. Material: peripheral blood.

DNA for the CDR3: TGTGCCAGCAGCTCGGGACAGAGCTACAATGAGCAGTTCTTC. Protein product: CASSSGQSYNEQFF. V gene TRBV11-3 combines with J gene TRBJ2-1, with 7 bases identical to TRBD1. Trimming cost V 4 bases and J 3 bases; bases outside gene matches: 3. The CDR3 runs to 14 residues. Germline CDR1 and CDR2: SGHNT and YENEEA.